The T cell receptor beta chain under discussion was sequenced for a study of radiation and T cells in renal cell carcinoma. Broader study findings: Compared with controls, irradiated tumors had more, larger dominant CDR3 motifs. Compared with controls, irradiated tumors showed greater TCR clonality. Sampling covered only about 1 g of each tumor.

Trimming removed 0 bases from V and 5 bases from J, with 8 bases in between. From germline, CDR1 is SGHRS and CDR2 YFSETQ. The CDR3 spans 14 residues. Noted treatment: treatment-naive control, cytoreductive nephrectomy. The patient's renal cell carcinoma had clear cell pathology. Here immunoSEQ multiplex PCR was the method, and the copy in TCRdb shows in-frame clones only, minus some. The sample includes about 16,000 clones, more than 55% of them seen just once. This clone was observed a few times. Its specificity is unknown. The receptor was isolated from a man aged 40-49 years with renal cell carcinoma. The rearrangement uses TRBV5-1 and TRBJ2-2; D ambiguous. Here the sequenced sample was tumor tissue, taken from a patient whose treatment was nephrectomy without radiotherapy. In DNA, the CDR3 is TGCGCCAGCAGCTTGGCCGAAGATACCGGGGAGCTGTTTTTT. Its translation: CASSLAEDTGELFF.